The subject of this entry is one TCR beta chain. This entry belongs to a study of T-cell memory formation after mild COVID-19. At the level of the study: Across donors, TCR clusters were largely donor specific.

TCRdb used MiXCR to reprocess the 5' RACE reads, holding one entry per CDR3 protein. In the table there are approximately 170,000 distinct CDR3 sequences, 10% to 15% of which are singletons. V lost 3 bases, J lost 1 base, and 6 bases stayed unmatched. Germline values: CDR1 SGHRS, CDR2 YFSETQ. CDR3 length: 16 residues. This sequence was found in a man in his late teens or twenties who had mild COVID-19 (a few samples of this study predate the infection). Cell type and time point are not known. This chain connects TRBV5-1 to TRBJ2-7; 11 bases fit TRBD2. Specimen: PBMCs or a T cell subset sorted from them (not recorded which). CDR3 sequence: CASSSTSGGVSYEQYF. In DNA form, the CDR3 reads TGCGCCAGCAGCTCAACTAGCGGGGGAGTTTCCTACGAGCAGTACTTC. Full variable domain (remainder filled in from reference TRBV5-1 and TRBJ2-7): KAGVTQTPRYLIKTRGQQVTLSCSPISGHRSVSWYQQTPGQGLQFLFEYFSETQRNKGNFPGRFSGRQFSNSRSEMNVSTLELGDSALYLCASSSTSGGVSYEQYFGPGTRLTVT.